This TCR beta chain was identified in a study of T cells after yellow fever vaccination. Background on the study: SMART-Seq v4 Ultra Low Input handled preparation of low-cell-number fractions.

A process of 5'RACE template switching, which added a universal primer site and UMIs, was used to make TCR cDNA. TCRdb passed the 5' RACE reads through MiXCR, listing each CDR3 protein once. The sample carries approximately 260,000 distinct CDR3 sequences, over 10% recorded once. This CDR3 has 15 residues. CDR1 and CDR2 (germline): SGHTA, FQGNSA. Trimming took 5 bases from V and 3 from J, leaving 17 bases between them. The source was CD4+ T cells sorted from PBMCs, collected 45 days after the yellow fever booster vaccination. This receptor was identified in a man aged 25-40 years who received the YFV17D yellow fever vaccine. The V and J genes are TRBV7-2 and TRBJ2-7; D may match TRBD1 or TRBD2 (5 bases each). CDR3 protein: CASSDDLGRLYEQYF. In DNA form, the CDR3 reads TGTGCCAGCAGCGACGACCTGGGACGCCTCTACGAGCAGTACTTC.